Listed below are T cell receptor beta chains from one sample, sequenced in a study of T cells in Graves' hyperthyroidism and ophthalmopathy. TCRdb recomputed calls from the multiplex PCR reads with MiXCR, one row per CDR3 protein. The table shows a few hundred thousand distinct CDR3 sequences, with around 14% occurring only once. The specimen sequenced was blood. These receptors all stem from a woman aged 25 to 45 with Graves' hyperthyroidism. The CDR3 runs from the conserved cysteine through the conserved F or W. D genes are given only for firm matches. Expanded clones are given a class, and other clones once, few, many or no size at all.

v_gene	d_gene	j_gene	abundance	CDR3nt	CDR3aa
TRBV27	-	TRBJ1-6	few	TGTGCCAGCACCTCGGGGCAGGAACATAATTCACCCCTCCACTTT	CASTSGQEHNSPLHF
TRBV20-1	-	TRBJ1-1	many	TGCAGTGCTAGAGTGAGTAGTCGCTCGAACACTGAAGCTTTCTTT	CSARVSSRSNTEAFF
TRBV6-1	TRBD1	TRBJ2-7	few	TGTGCCAGCAACGAGGACAGGGCATTTTCCTACGAGCAGTACTTC	CASNEDRAFSYEQYF
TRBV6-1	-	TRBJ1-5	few	TGTGCCAGCAGTGAAGGGGGGCAGTACAATCAGCCCCAGCATTTT	CASSEGGQYNQPQHF
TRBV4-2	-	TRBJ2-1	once	TGTGCCAGCAGCCAAGATCCGAGGCAGCGCAATGAGCAGTTCTTC	CASSQDPRQRNEQFF
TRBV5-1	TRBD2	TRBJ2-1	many	TGCGCCAGCGCCGGGACTAGCGGGAGAGGCGACAATGAGCAGTTCTTC	CASAGTSGRGDNEQFF
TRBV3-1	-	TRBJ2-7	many	TGTGCCAGCAGCCATCCCACTACCTACGAGCAGTACTTC	CASSHPTTYEQYF
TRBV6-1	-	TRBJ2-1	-	TGTGCCAGCAACTTAGCGGCCTCCTACAATGAGCAGTTCTTC	CASNLAASYNEQFF
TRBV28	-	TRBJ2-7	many	TGTGCCAGCAGTCCCAGGCGGCGGGCATACGAGCAGTACTTC	CASSPRRRAYEQYF
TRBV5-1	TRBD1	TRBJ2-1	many	TGCGCCAGCAGCTTGGGACAGGGGGCGAGCAATGAGCAGTTCTTC	CASSLGQGASNEQFF
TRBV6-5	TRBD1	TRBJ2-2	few	TGTGCCAGCAGTTACCGGGACAGTCAGAACACCGGGGAGCTGTTTTTT	CASSYRDSQNTGELFF
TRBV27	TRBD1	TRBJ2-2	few	TGTGCCAGCAGTTTGGGGACAGGGGGCAGACCCGGGGAGCTGTTTTTT	CASSLGTGGRPGELFF
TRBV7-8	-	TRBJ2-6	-	-	CASSLGFGSGANVLTF
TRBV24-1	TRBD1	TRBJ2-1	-	TGTGCCACCAGCCAAAAACCGGGACAGGGGCCTGGCAATGAGCAGTTCTTC	CATSQKPGQGPGNEQFF
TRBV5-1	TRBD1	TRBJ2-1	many	TGCGCCAGCAGCTTGCGGACAGGGAATTACAATGAGCAGTTCTTC	CASSLRTGNYNEQFF
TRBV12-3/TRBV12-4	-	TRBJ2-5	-	TGTGCCAGCAGATCAGGGGAGGACCAGTACTTC	CASRSGEDQYF
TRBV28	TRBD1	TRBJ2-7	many	TGTGCCAGCAGTTTACGTAAAACCGGGACAGTAGCCTACGAGCAGTACTTC	CASSLRKTGTVAYEQYF
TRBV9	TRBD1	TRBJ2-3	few	TGTGCCAGCAGCGCGGGACAGGGCGGTGCAGATACGCAGTATTTT	CASSAGQGGADTQYF
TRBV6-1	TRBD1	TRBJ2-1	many	TGTGCCAGCAGCCAGAACCAACGGACAGGTGGGACCGATGAGCAGTTCTTC	CASSQNQRTGGTDEQFF
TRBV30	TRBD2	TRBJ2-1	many	TGTGCCTGGAGTGGGTACCCGGGACTAAACAATGAGCAGTTCTTC	CAWSGYPGLNNEQFF
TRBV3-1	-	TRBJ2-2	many	TGTGCCAGCAGCCAAGGCCCTCCCGGGATCACCGGGGAGCTGTTTTTT	CASSQGPPGITGELFF
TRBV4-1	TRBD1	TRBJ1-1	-	TGCGCCAGCAGCCTGGGGGACAGGGTGAACACTGAAGCTTTCTTT	CASSLGDRVNTEAFF
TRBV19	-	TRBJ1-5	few	TGTGCCAGTAGTATAGCGCGGACGGTTCGAATGTATCAGCCCCAGCATTTT	CASSIARTVRMYQPQHF
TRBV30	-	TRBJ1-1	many	TGTGCCTGCGGTGCGTTGTACTCCGAAGCTTTCTTT	CACGALYSEAFF
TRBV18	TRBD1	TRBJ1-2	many	TGTGCCAGCTCACTAAACGGACAGGGGAGAGGCTACACCTTC	CASSLNGQGRGYTF
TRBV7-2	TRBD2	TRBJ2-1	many	TGTGCCAGCAGCGTCGGACTAGCGGGCAGAGGAATGAATGAGCAGTTCTTC	CASSVGLAGRGMNEQFF
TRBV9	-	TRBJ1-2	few	TGTGCCAGCAGCCTAAGAACAGGGTTCGACGGTGGCTACACCTTC	CASSLRTGFDGGYTF
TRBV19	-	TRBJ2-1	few	TGTGCCAGTAGTATAGTCGTGGGTAACAATGAGCAGTTCTTC	CASSIVVGNNEQFF
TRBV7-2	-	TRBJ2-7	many	TGTGCCAGCAGCTTAGCGGCCCTGGGGCGCGAGCAGTACTTC	CASSLAALGREQYF
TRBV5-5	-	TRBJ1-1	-	TGTGCCAGCAGCGCGACGCCGGACAGCACTGAAGCTTTCTTT	CASSATPDSTEAFF
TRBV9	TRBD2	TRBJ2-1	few	TGTGCCAGCAGCGTAGAAGCGGGAGTAAAATACAATGAGCAGTTCTTC	CASSVEAGVKYNEQFF